A selection of T cell receptor beta chains follows, all from one sample in a study of shared clonotypes between healthy human individuals. Profiled with immunoSEQ multiplex PCR; TCRdb holds only in-frame clones, not every one. The repertoire holds about 1.1 million clones, with approximately 80% as singletons. The sequencing sample was made of memory CD4+ T cells from PBMCs. Source of these receptors: a man aged 18 to 30 in good health. Some clones in this sample may be carry-over from other donors' samples. Both conserved end residues are part of each CDR3. The D gene is left open where the match is weak. Not all rows give a size; the values are once, few, many and, for expanded clones, a class.

d_call | clone_size | j_call | v_call | cdr3_nt | cdr3_aa
. | . | TRBJ1-6 | TRBV30 | TGTGCCTGGGACTCTTTGGCGGAAAATTCACCCCTCCACTTT | CAWDSLAENSPLHF
TRBD2 | . | TRBJ2-7 | TRBV6-6 | TGTGCCAGCAGTTACTCGACCACGGGAGGGGGCGAGCAGTACTTC | CASSYSTTGGGEQYF
TRBD2 | . | TRBJ2-1 | TRBV2 | TGTGCCAGCAGGGAGACTAGCGGTTCCTACAATGAGCAGTTCTTC | CASRETSGSYNEQFF
. | . | TRBJ2-5 | TRBV27 | TGTGCCAGCAGTCTGACCAAGGGGACCCAGTACTTC | CASSLTKGTQYF
TRBD1 | few | TRBJ1-1 | TRBV4-1 | TGCGCCAGCAGCCCACAGGGGACCTTGAACACTGAAGCTTTCTTT | CASSPQGTLNTEAFF
TRBD1 | . | TRBJ1-1 | TRBV29-1 | TGCAGCGCTCAAAGACAGGGCCCGAACACTGAAGCTTTCTTT | CSAQRQGPNTEAFF
TRBD1 | . | TRBJ1-1 | TRBV10-3 | TGTGCCATCAGTGAGATCGGAACAGGGGCTCCTGAAGCTTTCTTT | CAISEIGTGAPEAFF
TRBD2 | . | TRBJ2-3 | TRBV7-9 | TGTACGAGGAGACTAGCGGTAGCAGATACGCAGTATTTT | CTRRLAVADTQYF
TRBD2 | . | TRBJ2-2 | TRBV9 | TGTGCCAGCAGCGTAACTAGCGGGAAGAACACCGGGGAGCTGTTTTTT | CASSVTSGKNTGELFF
. | many | TRBJ1-6 | TRBV30 | TGTGCCTGGACGGTACCGGGGTGGAAATCACCCCTCCACTTT | CAWTVPGWKSPLHF
. | . | TRBJ2-7 | TRBV6-6 | TGTGCCAGCAGTTACTCGCCCTGGGGGATCTACGAGCAGTACTTC | CASSYSPWGIYEQYF
TRBD2 | . | TRBJ2-7 | TRBV11-3 | TGTGCCAGCAGCTCGACTAGCGGGAGCTCCTACGAGCAGTACTTC | CASSSTSGSSYEQYF
. | few | TRBJ2-7 | TRBV7-2 | TGTGCCAGCAGCCCAGGCTCCTACGAGCAGTACTTC | CASSPGSYEQYF
. | . | TRBJ2-1 | TRBV4-2 | TGTGCCAGCAGCCATCTCACTAGAGATTCCTACAATGAGCAGTTCTTC | CASSHLTRDSYNEQFF
. | few | TRBJ1-1 | TRBV4-2 | TGTGCCAGCAGCCACGCCACGGACGGCACTGAAGCTTTCTTT | CASSHATDGTEAFF
TRBD1 | . | TRBJ2-6 | TRBV7-3 | TGTGCCAGCAGCTTAGTCGGGACAGGGGCAACTGGGGCCAACGTCCTGACTTTC | CASSLVGTGATGANVLTF
TRBD2 | . | TRBJ2-3 | TRBV18 | TGTGCCAGCTCACCGGCGGGGGCAGATACGCAGTATTTT | CASSPAGADTQYF
TRBD2 | . | TRBJ2-2 | TRBV11-2 | TGTGCCAGCCAGGATCGAAAGCGGGGGGCTCCCGGGGAGCTGTTTTTT | CASQDRKRGAPGELFF
. | . | TRBJ1-5 | TRBV6-7 | TGTGCCAGCAGCCCTCGATGTGGGGCGCGGCAGCCCCAGCATTTT | CASSPRCGARQPQHF
. | . | TRBJ2-7 | TRBV28 | TGTGCCAGCAGTTCCAACCGTCGGGCCAGGAGCTACGAGCAGTACTTC | CASSSNRRARSYEQYF
. | once | TRBJ2-5 | TRBV18 | TGTGCCAGCTCACCACAGACCGTGACCCTTTTATGGGAGACCCAGTACTTC | CASSPQTVTLLWETQYF
. | . | TRBJ2-2 | TRBV5-1 | TGCGCCAGCAGCTTGGGTGAAGTCCCCACCGGGGAGCTGTTTTTT | CASSLGEVPTGELFF
. | many | TRBJ2-1 | TRBV7-9 | TGTGCCAGCAGCTTAGTAGCAGGTAACAATGAGCAGTTCTTC | CASSLVAGNNEQFF
. | . | TRBJ1-2 | TRBV5-6 | TGTGCCAGCAGCCCACCCCGGGGGGGCCATAACTATGGCTACACCTTC | CASSPPRGGHNYGYTF
TRBD2 | . | TRBJ2-7 | TRBV11-2 | TGTGCCAGCAGCCCATACTCTTTTGGGAGGGCCTACGAGCAGTACTTC | CASSPYSFGRAYEQYF
. | . | TRBJ2-1 | TRBV10-1 | TGCGCCAGCAGTGAGACGGGTGGCGGGATGGGGTTCTACAATGAGCAGTTCTTC | CASSETGGGMGFYNEQFF
TRBD2 | . | TRBJ2-7 | TRBV28 | TGTGCCAGCAGTCCTTCTAGCGGGAGCTACGAGCAGTACTTC | CASSPSSGSYEQYF
. | . | TRBJ1-1 | TRBV6-6 | TGTGCCAGCAGTGGACTGGGGGGGGGCGGTGAAGCCTTCTTT | CASSGLGGGGEAFF
TRBD1 | once | TRBJ1-4 | TRBV29-1 | TGCAGCGTTGGCGGGACAGGGGGCGCAGGAAAACTGTTTTTT | CSVGGTGGAGKLFF
. | . | TRBJ2-6 | TRBV28 | TGTGCCAGCGGGGTAAGCTCTGGGGCCAACGTCCTGACTTTC | CASGVSSGANVLTF
. | . | TRBJ2-3 | TRBV7-2 | TGTGCCAGCAGCTCCCCCTTGAACCGAGGTTCAGATACGCAGTATTTT | CASSSPLNRGSDTQYF
. | few | TRBJ2-5 | TRBV7-2 | TGTGCCAGCAGCCTTTCAGTTAATCAAGAGACCCAGTACTTC | CASSLSVNQETQYF
. | few | TRBJ2-7 | TRBV7-9 | TGTGCCAGCAGCCGAATCTCCGAGCAGTACTTC | CASSRISEQYF
. | . | TRBJ2-2 | TRBV28 | TGTGCCAGCAGCCGCACCGGGGAGCTGTTTTTT | CASSRTGELFF
. | few | TRBJ2-7 | TRBV4-1 | TGCGCCAGCAGCCGCAGATACCGGGACAAGACCTCCTACGAGCAGTACTTC | CASSRRYRDKTSYEQYF
TRBD1 | few | TRBJ1-1 | TRBV10-1 | TGCGCCAGCAGTGACAGCGGACAGGGGGAAGCTTTCTTT | CASSDSGQGEAFF
. | . | TRBJ1-5 | TRBV27 | TGTGCCAGCAGTTCCAAATCAGGGAATCAGCCCCAGCATTTT | CASSSKSGNQPQHF
TRBD1 | . | TRBJ2-5 | TRBV27 | TGTGCCAGCAGTGTACCGGGACAGGGGGCTAGGGAGACCCAGTACTTC | CASSVPGQGARETQYF
. | . | TRBJ2-1 | TRBV7-2 | TGTGCCAGCAGCTTAGCGTCGAGACAGGCCCACAATGAGCAGTTCTTC | CASSLASRQAHNEQFF
. | many | TRBJ1-1 | TRBV6-1 | TGTGCCAGCAGTTTAAAGGTGAACACTGAAGCTTTCTTT | CASSLKVNTEAFF
. | . | TRBJ2-2 | TRBV28 | TGTGCCAGCAGTTTGGCACATCCGAGCACCGGGGAGCTGTTTTTT | CASSLAHPSTGELFF
TRBD2 | . | TRBJ2-7 | TRBV14 | TGTGCCAGCAGCCTCGGGCGGGAGAGTTACGAGCAGTACTTC | CASSLGRESYEQYF
. | . | TRBJ1-4 | TRBV5-1 | TGCGCCAGCAGCTATGAAGGTGAAAAACTGTTTTTT | CASSYEGEKLFF
. | . | TRBJ1-5 | TRBV28 | TGTGCCAGCAGTCCCAGCGGGAGACTAAATCAGCCCCAGCATTTT | CASSPSGRLNQPQHF
. | . | TRBJ2-3 | TRBV11-2 | TGTGCCAGCAGCTTAGCCGGGGGTGGCACAGATACGCAGTATTTT | CASSLAGGGTDTQYF
. | . | TRBJ2-1 | TRBV28 | TGTGCCAGCAGCTCCGGGGGAGGTGAGCAGTTCTTC | CASSSGGGEQFF
TRBD2 | . | TRBJ2-3 | TRBV9 | TGTGCCAGCAGCGAGCGGACTAGCCCCACAGATACGCAGTATTTT | CASSERTSPTDTQYF
TRBD2 | . | TRBJ2-3 | TRBV4-2 | TGTGCCAGCAGCCCGGGACTAGCGGGAGGTTTCACAGATACGCAGTATTTT | CASSPGLAGGFTDTQYF
TRBD1 | . | TRBJ1-2 | TRBV29-1 | TGCAGCGTCCTTGGACAGGGTGATGGCTACACCTTC | CSVLGQGDGYTF
TRBD1 | few | TRBJ2-3 | TRBV6-6 | TGTGCCAGCAGTTCAGACAGGGGGCGAGATACGCAGTATTTT | CASSSDRGRDTQYF
. | few | TRBJ2-6 | TRBV4-3 | TGCGCCAGCAGCCAGGCAGGGACTGGGGCCAACGTCCTGACTTTC | CASSQAGTGANVLTF